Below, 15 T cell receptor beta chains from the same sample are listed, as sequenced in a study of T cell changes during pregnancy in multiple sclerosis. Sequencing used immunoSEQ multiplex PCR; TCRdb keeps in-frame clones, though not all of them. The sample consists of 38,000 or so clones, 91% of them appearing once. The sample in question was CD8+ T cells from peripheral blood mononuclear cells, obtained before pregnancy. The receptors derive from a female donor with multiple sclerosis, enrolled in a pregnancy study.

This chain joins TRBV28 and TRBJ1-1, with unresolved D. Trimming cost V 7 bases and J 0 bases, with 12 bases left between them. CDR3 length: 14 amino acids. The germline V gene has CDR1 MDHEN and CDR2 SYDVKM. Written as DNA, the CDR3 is TGTGCCAGCACCGTTATAGAGATGAACACTGAAGCTTTCTTT. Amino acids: CASTVIEMNTEAFF.

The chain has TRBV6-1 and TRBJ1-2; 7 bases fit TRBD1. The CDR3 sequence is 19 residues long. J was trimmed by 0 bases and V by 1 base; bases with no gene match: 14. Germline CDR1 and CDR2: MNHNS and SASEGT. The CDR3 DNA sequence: TGTGCCAGCAGTGAAGGGACAGGTGGAAAGTTGGTTCCTAACTATGGCTACACCTTC. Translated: CASSEGTGGKLVPNYGYTF.

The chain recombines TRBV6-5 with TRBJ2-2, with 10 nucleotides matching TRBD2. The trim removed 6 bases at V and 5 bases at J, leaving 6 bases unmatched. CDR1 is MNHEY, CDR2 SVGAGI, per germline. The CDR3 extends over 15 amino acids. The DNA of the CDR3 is TGTGCCAGCAGGGTCTGGACTAGCGGTACCGGGGAGCTGTTTTTT. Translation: CASRVWTSGTGELFF.

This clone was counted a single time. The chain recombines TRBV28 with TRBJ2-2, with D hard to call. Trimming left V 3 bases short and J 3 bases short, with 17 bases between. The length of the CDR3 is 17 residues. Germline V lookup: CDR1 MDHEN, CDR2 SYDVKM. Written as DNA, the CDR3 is TGTGCCAGCAGTTTGATATTAACACTACTCGACACCGGGGAGCTGTTTTTT. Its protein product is CASSLILTLLDTGELFF.

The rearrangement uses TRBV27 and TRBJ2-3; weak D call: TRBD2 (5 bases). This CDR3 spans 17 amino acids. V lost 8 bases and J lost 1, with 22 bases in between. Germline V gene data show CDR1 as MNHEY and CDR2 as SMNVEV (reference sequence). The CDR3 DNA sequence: TGTGCCAGCGGATCCCCTTGGGTGCGGGCCCGCACAGATACGCAGTATTTT. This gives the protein CASGSPWVRARTDTQYF.

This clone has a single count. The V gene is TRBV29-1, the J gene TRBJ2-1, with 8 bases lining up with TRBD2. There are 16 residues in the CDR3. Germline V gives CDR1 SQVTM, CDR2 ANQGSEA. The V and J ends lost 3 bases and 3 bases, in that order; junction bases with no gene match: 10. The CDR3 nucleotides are TGCAGCGTTGACACACTAGCGGAGGGGTACTACAATGAGCAGTTCTTC. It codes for CSVDTLAEGYYNEQFF.

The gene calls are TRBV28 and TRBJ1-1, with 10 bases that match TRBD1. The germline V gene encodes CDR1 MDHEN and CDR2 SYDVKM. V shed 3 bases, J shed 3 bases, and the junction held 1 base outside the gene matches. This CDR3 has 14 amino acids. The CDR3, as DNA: TGTGCCAGCAGTTTGGGGACAGGGGACACTGAAGCTTTCTTT. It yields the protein CASSLGTGDTEAFF.

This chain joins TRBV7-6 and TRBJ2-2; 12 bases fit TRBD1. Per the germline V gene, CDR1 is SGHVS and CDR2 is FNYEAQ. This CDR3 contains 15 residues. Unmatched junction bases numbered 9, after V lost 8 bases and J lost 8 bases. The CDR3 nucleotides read TGTGCCAGCGGTTCCGGGACAGGGGGCTTTGGGGAGCTGTTTTTT. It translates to CASGSGTGGFGELFF. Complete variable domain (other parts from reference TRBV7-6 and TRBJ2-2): GAGVSQSPRYKVTKRGQDVALRCDPISGHVSLYWYRQALGQGPEFLTYFNYEAQQDKSGLPNDRFSAERPEGSISTLTIQRTEQRDSAMYRCASGSGTGGFGELFFGEGSRLTVL.

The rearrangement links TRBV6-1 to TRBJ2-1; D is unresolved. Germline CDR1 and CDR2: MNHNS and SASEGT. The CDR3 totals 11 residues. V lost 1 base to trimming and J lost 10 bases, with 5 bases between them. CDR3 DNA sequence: TGTGCCAGCAGTGAAGGTTTAGAGCAGTTCTTC. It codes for CASSEGLEQFF.

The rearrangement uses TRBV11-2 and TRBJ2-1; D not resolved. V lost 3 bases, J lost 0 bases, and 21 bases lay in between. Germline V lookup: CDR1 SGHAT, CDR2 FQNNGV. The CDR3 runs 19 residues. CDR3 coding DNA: TGTGCCAGCAGCTTTAACGGCCATCATGACCCTAGCTCCTACAATGAGCAGTTCTTC. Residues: CASSFNGHHDPSSYNEQFF. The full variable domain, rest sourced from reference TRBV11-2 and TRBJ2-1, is EAGVAQSPRYKIIEKRQSVAFWCNPISGHATLYWYQQILGQGPKLLIQFQNNGVVDDSQLPKDRFSAERLKGVDSTLKIQPAKLEDSAVYLCASSFNGHHDPSSYNEQFFGPGTRLTVL.

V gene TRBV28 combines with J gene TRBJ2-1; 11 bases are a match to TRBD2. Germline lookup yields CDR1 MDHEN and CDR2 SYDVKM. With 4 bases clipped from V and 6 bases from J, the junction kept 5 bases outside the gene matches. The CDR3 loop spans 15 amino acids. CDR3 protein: CASSSLAGGLNEQFF. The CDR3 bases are TGTGCCAGCAGTTCCCTAGCGGGAGGACTCAATGAGCAGTTCTTC.

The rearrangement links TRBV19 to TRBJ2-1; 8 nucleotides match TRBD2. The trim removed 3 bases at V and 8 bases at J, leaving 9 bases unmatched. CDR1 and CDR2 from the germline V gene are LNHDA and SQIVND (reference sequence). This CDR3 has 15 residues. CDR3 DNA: TGTGCCAGTAGTATGTTCGGGAGGGCGATTGATGAGCAGTTCTTC. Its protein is CASSMFGRAIDEQFF.

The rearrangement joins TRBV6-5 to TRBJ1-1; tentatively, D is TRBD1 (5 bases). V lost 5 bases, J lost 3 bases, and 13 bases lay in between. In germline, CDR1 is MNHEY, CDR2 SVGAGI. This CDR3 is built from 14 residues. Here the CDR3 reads CASSLREGDTEAFF. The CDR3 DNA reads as TGTGCCAGCAGTCTGCGCGAAGGGGACACTGAAGCTTTCTTT.

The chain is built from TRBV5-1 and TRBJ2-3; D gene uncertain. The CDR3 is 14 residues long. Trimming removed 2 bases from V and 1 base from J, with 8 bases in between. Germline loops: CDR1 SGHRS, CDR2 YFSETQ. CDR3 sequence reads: CASSLAVGTDTQYF. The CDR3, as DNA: TGCGCCAGCAGCTTAGCCGTTGGCACAGATACGCAGTATTTT. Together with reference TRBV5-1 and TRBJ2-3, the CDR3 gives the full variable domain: KAGVTQTPRYLIKTRGQQVTLSCSPISGHRSVSWYQQTPGQGLQFLFEYFSETQRNKGNFPGRFSGRQFSNSRSEMNVSTLELGDSALYLCASSLAVGTDTQYFGPGTRLTVL.

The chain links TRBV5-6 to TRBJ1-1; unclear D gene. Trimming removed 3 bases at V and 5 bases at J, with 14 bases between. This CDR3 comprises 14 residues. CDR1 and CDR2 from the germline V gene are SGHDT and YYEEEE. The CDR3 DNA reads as TGTGCCAGCAGCTCGGGTCCCCGCGGGACTGAAGCTTTCTTT. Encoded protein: CASSSGPRGTEAFF.